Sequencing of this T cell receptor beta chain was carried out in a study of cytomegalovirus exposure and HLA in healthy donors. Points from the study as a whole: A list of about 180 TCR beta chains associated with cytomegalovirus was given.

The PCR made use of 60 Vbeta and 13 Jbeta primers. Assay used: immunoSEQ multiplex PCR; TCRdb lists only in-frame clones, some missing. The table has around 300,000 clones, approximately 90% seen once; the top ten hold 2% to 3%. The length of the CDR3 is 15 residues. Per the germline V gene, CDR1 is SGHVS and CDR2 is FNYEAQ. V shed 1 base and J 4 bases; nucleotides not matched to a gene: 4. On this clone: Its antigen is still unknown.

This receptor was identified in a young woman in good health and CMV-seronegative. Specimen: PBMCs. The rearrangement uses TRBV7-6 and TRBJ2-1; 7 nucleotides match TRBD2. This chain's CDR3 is CASSLVGGGYNEQFF. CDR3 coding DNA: TGTGCCAGCAGCTTAGTTGGCGGGGGTTACAATGAGCAGTTCTTC.